This is a list of T cell receptor beta chains from one sample in a study of cytomegalovirus exposure and HLA in healthy donors. Assay used: immunoSEQ multiplex PCR; TCRdb lists only in-frame clones, some missing. The data show tens of thousands of clones, approximately 97% seen once. Sample: PBMCs. The receptors shown here come from a man aged 18 to 30 in good health and CMV-seronegative. The CDR3 runs from the conserved cysteine through the conserved F or W. Each record gives: CDR3 DNA, CDR3 protein, clone size, V gene, J gene, D gene. D genes are given only for firm matches. The size entry is marked missing in some rows and otherwise reads once, few, many or a size class.

DNA: TGTGCCAGCAGCCGGGATACGCAGTATTTT; CDR3: CASSRDTQYF; size: -; V: TRBV6-6; J: TRBJ2-3; D: -
DNA: TGTGCCAGCAGTAGGTCCCGGGAAACTGAAGCTTTCTTT; CDR3: CASSRSRETEAFF; size: -; V: TRBV6-6; J: TRBJ1-1; D: -
DNA: TGCGCCAGCAGCTTCACAGGGGGCGGAAATGAGCAGTTCTTC; CDR3: CASSFTGGGNEQFF; size: -; V: TRBV5-1; J: TRBJ2-1; D: TRBD1
DNA: TGTGCCAGCAGCTTGGGACAGGGTAGGATCAGTGAGCAGTTCTTC; CDR3: CASSLGQGRISEQFF; size: -; V: TRBV5-4; J: TRBJ2-1; D: TRBD1
DNA: TGTGCCAGCTCTCCTAACCTGGAAGAGACCCAGTACTTC; CDR3: CASSPNLEETQYF; size: -; V: TRBV18; J: TRBJ2-5; D: -
DNA: TGTGCCAGTAGCTCTACAAAGGGGGCACCCTACAATGAGCAGTTCTTC; CDR3: CASSSTKGAPYNEQFF; size: -; V: TRBV19; J: TRBJ2-1; D: TRBD1
DNA: TGTGCCAGCAGCTGGATGACTATCGATTTAGAGACCCAGTACTTC; CDR3: CASSWMTIDLETQYF; size: -; V: TRBV28; J: TRBJ2-5; D: -
DNA: TGTGCCAGCACGAGGGCCGAACACTACGAGCAGTACTTC; CDR3: CASTRAEHYEQYF; size: -; V: TRBV11-3; J: TRBJ2-7; D: -
DNA: TGTGCCAGCAGCTTGGGACAGGGAAGTGGCTACACCTTC; CDR3: CASSLGQGSGYTF; size: -; V: TRBV5-6; J: TRBJ1-2; D: TRBD1
DNA: TGTGCCAGCAGTCCAACAGGGGGTTTCAATCAGCCCCAGCATTTT; CDR3: CASSPTGGFNQPQHF; size: -; V: TRBV28; J: TRBJ1-5; D: TRBD1
DNA: TGTGCCAGCAGCCACGGGACAGACTCTGGAAACACCATATATTTT; CDR3: CASSHGTDSGNTIYF; size: -; V: TRBV7-9; J: TRBJ1-3; D: TRBD1
DNA: TGTGCCAGCTCACCACCCCCAGGGGACCGACGAGAGCAGTACTTC; CDR3: CASSPPPGDRREQYF; size: -; V: TRBV18; J: TRBJ2-7; D: -
DNA: TGTGCCAGCAGGGGGGCTCAACCCCTCCACTTT; CDR3: CASRGAQPLHF; size: -; V: TRBV7-3; J: TRBJ1-6; D: -
DNA: TGCAGCGTTAGAACAGGGGGCACTGAAGCTTTCTTT; CDR3: CSVRTGGTEAFF; size: -; V: TRBV29-1; J: TRBJ1-1; D: TRBD1
DNA: TGTGCCAGCTCACCCGGGACAGGGCTCGGGGGAGATGGCTACACCTTC; CDR3: CASSPGTGLGGDGYTF; size: -; V: TRBV18; J: TRBJ1-2; D: TRBD1
DNA: TGTGCCAGCAGCCCCGGGGGGGGGAACACTGAAGCTTTCTTT; CDR3: CASSPGGGNTEAFF; size: -; V: TRBV9; J: TRBJ1-1; D: -
DNA: TGTGCTAGTGGTTTGCCTACCGGGACAGTAAGCCAAGAGACCCAGTACTTC; CDR3: CASGLPTGTVSQETQYF; size: -; V: TRBV12-5; J: TRBJ2-5; D: TRBD1
DNA: TGTGCCAGCAGCGTAGGTGAGAGGGACACCGGGGAGCTGTTTTTT; CDR3: CASSVGERDTGELFF; size: -; V: TRBV9; J: TRBJ2-2; D: -
DNA: TGTGCTAGTGGTTTGGCGAGGGAATTTGAGCAGTTCTTC; CDR3: CASGLAREFEQFF; size: -; V: TRBV12-5; J: TRBJ2-1; D: -
DNA: TGTGCCAGCAGCTTCGGGGATAGCAATCAGCCCCAGCATTTT; CDR3: CASSFGDSNQPQHF; size: -; V: TRBV5-5; J: TRBJ1-5; D: -
DNA: TGTGCCAGCAGCTTGTCGGTGAGAGTCGGGACAGGGGCGGCAGGGTATGGCTACACCTTC; CDR3: CASSLSVRVGTGAAGYGYTF; size: -; V: TRBV9; J: TRBJ1-2; D: TRBD1
DNA: TGTGCCAGCAGCGAGGGATCCCAGCATTTT; CDR3: CASSEGSQHF; size: -; V: TRBV28; J: TRBJ1-5; D: -
DNA: TGTGCCAGCAGCCCTAGGGGTGGCGAAAGCTCCTACGAGCAGTACTTC; CDR3: CASSPRGGESSYEQYF; size: -; V: TRBV9; J: TRBJ2-7; D: -
DNA: TGTGCCAGCAGCTTAGTAGCAGAGGAGACCCAGTACTTC; CDR3: CASSLVAEETQYF; size: -; V: TRBV7-9; J: TRBJ2-5; D: -
DNA: TGTGCCAGCAGCTTACAGGGGTTTACTAACTATGGCTACACCTTC; CDR3: CASSLQGFTNYGYTF; size: -; V: TRBV11-2; J: TRBJ1-2; D: -
DNA: TGTGCCAGCACCCCGGGACTGGGAAACTCACCCCTCCACTTT; CDR3: CASTPGLGNSPLHF; size: -; V: TRBV28; J: TRBJ1-6; D: -
DNA: TGTGCCAGCAGTCCGACAGGGAACGAGCAGTACTTC; CDR3: CASSPTGNEQYF; size: -; V: TRBV27; J: TRBJ2-7; D: TRBD1
DNA: TGTGCCAGCAGTGCCGCAGGGAACACCGGGGAGCTGTTTTTT; CDR3: CASSAAGNTGELFF; size: once; V: TRBV2; J: TRBJ2-2; D: -
DNA: TGTGCCAGCAGCGTCGGAACGGGGATCCACGAGCAGTACTTC; CDR3: CASSVGTGIHEQYF; size: -; V: TRBV7-9; J: TRBJ2-7; D: -
DNA: TGTGCCAGCAGCCATACAGGAAGTCCTCACGAGCAGTACTTC; CDR3: CASSHTGSPHEQYF; size: -; V: TRBV7-9; J: TRBJ2-7; D: -
DNA: TGTGCCAGCAGTGCAACCGGGGACCAAGAGACCCAGTACTTC; CDR3: CASSATGDQETQYF; size: -; V: TRBV13; J: TRBJ2-5; D: -
DNA: TGTGCCAGCAGCTCTAGCGGTTGGGGCACCCCTGGCACAGATACGCAGTATTTT; CDR3: CASSSSGWGTPGTDTQYF; size: -; V: TRBV11-3; J: TRBJ2-3; D: TRBD2
DNA: TGTGCCAGTAGCAAGGGACAGGGGGCCACAGATACGCAGTATTTT; CDR3: CASSKGQGATDTQYF; size: -; V: TRBV19; J: TRBJ2-3; D: TRBD1
DNA: TGTGCCAGTAGTAAGCGGGCGGATTACTCTGGGGCCAACGTCCTGACTTTC; CDR3: CASSKRADYSGANVLTF; size: -; V: TRBV19; J: TRBJ2-6; D: -
DNA: TGTGCCAGCAGCCCAGGGCGTTCTGGCTACACCTTC; CDR3: CASSPGRSGYTF; size: -; V: TRBV4-2; J: TRBJ1-2; D: -
DNA: TGCGCCAGCAGCTTGGGTAGTCGAGGACTAATCGACGAGCAGTACTTC; CDR3: CASSLGSRGLIDEQYF; size: once; V: TRBV5-1; J: TRBJ2-7; D: -
DNA: TGTGCCAGCAGCACGCTACCCGGGACAGGGCTCACAGATACGCAGTATTTT; CDR3: CASSTLPGTGLTDTQYF; size: -; V: TRBV21-1; J: TRBJ2-3; D: -
DNA: TGTGCCAGCAGCTTAGGAACTAGCGGTTACAATGAGCAGTTCTTC; CDR3: CASSLGTSGYNEQFF; size: -; V: TRBV5-4; J: TRBJ2-1; D: TRBD2